A selection of T cell receptor beta chains follows, all from one sample in a study of metastatic and nonmetastatic thyroid tumors. TCRdb re-called clones via MiXCR from the PCR reads. The sample has 15,000 to 20,000 clones, roughly a quarter seen once. Sequencing was performed on blood. The receptors originated from a female donor with papillary thyroid cancer or a benign thyroid nodule (not recorded which). Some clones in this sample may be carry-over from other donors' samples. CDR3s include the opening cysteine and the closing phenylalanine or tryptophan. The D gene is left open where the match is weak. Expanded clones are given a class, and other clones once, few, many or no size at all.

J: TRBJ2-7
size: few
V: TRBV27
D: NA
CDR3: CASSVGTGPHEQYF
DNA: TGTGCCAGCAGCGTCGGTACAGGGCCACACGAGCAGTACTTC

J: TRBJ1-2
size: few
V: TRBV6-1
D: TRBD1
CDR3: CASSLPQGDYGYTF
DNA: TGTGCCAGCAGCCTACCACAGGGGGACTATGGATACACCTTC

J: TRBJ2-7
size: NA
V: TRBV5-1
D: NA
CDR3: CASSPDLSSSYEQYF
DNA: TGCGCCAGCAGCCCGGACTTATCGAGCTCCTACGAGCAGTACTTC

J: TRBJ1-4
size: NA
V: TRBV20-1
D: NA
CDR3: CSAKVKHNEKLFF
DNA: TGCAGTGCAAAGGTCAAGCATAATGAAAAACTGTTTTTT

J: TRBJ2-2
size: many
V: TRBV9
D: TRBD2
CDR3: CASSVESGRAGAGELFF
DNA: TGTGCCAGCAGCGTAGAAAGCGGGAGGGCCGGGGCCGGGGAGCTGTTTTTT

J: TRBJ2-3
size: NA
V: TRBV12-3/TRBV12-4
D: NA
CDR3: CASSLLAPRTDTQYF
DNA: TGTGCCAGCAGCCTGCTAGCTCCCCGGACAGATACGCAGTATTTT

J: TRBJ2-7
size: medium-sized
V: TRBV28
D: NA
CDR3: CASSTPGPTYEQYF
DNA: TGTGCCAGCAGTACCCCGGGACCCACCTACGAGCAGTACTTC

J: TRBJ2-7
size: NA
V: TRBV20-1
D: NA
CDR3: CSANELELYEQYF
DNA: TGCAGTGCTAACGAACTAGAACTATACGAGCAGTACTTC

J: TRBJ1-4
size: few
V: TRBV6-1
D: TRBD1
CDR3: CASTQRGTGSIKLFF
DNA: TGTGCCAGCACCCAGCGGGGGACAGGCTCGATAAAACTGTTTTTT

J: TRBJ2-7
size: NA
V: TRBV12-3/TRBV12-4
D: NA
CDR3: CASSPQTGGEQYF
DNA: TGTGCCAGCAGCCCCCAAACAGGCGGCGAGCAGTACTTC

J: TRBJ2-7
size: few
V: TRBV27
D: TRBD1
CDR3: CASSLSGGLNEQYF
DNA: TGTGCCAGCAGTTTATCAGGGGGCTTGAACGAGCAGTACTTC

J: TRBJ2-2
size: medium-sized
V: TRBV27
D: TRBD2
CDR3: CANSFWGGRSTGELFF
DNA: TGTGCCAACAGTTTTTGGGGGGGACGTAGCACCGGGGAGCTGTTTTTT

J: TRBJ2-4
size: many
V: TRBV9
D: NA
CDR3: CASSRGENIQYF
DNA: TGTGCCAGCAGCAGGGGGGAAAACATTCAGTACTTC

J: TRBJ2-7
size: medium-sized
V: TRBV6-1
D: NA
CDR3: CASRRRVQDYEQYF
DNA: TGTGCCAGCAGACGGAGGGTTCAGGACTACGAGCAGTACTTC

J: TRBJ2-7
size: NA
V: TRBV7-9
D: NA
CDR3: CASSPVGAIYERYF
DNA: TGTGCCAGCAGCCCCGTCGGGGCCATCTACGAGCGGTACTTC

J: TRBJ2-1
size: NA
V: TRBV10-3
D: TRBD2
CDR3: CATQSAGVTYNEQFF
DNA: TGTGCCACCCAGTCTGCGGGAGTCACATACAATGAACAGTTCTTC